The present T cell receptor beta chain was sequenced within a study of blood T cells in healthy people across ages (dated by TCRdb to between 2014 and 2016). Broadly, across the study: In model experiments, template switching captured roughly one uniquely barcoded TCR beta cDNA molecule for every two T cells. Four age groups were formed from the donors: young (average 16 years), middle-aged (approximately 40), aged (62) and long-lived (approximately 80). To track age-related changes in TCR beta repertoire diversity, the study relied on deep sequencing normalized with unique cDNA molecular identifiers. Using the same blood draw, the study looked at two additional independent replicas of 1 million unique cDNA reads for two donors, one aged 18 to 30 and the other aged 80 or older.

CDR1 and CDR2 (MNHEY, SVGAGI) derive from the germline V gene. The CDR3 runs 21 residues from the cysteine to the phenylalanine. CDR3 DNA is the only sequence kept; it has 63 bases, read in frame from the first base. Overall study outcomes, separate from this receptor: Compared with the aged group, the long-lived group had more naive CD4+ T cells, fewer expanded clones and increased TCR diversity, a pattern suggesting age selection. Conclusive comparison of naive and antigen-experienced compartments was prevented by the profiling of bulk unsorted PBMCs. The percentage of naive T cells measured by flow cytometry correlated strongly with observed TCR beta diversity. Estimates of total diversity from one million sequenced T cells were regarded as lower bounds and underestimates. As age increased, observed TCR beta diversity per million T cells dropped in a roughly linear way, and a significant reduction was already evident by age around 41. Donor CMV infection status was unknown, potentially confounding age-related changes in expanded clonotypes.

Library preparation used 5' RACE. The sequencer was an Illumina HiSeq 2500. A second about 7 to 11 cycle PCR used a sample-barcoded 5' primer and a J-beta primer mix. Each TCR beta cDNA molecule received a unique molecular identifier from a template-switch 5' adaptor carrying 12 random nucleotides. At least 3 million CDR3-containing paired-end reads were obtained from each sample. All of the RNA was converted into first-strand cDNA using the Mint cDNA synthesis kit, with a TRBC-specific oligonucleotide serving as the primer. After uracil-DNA glycosylase treatment, a first 18-cycle PCR used universal primers M1SS and BC2_uni_R on all cDNA. The published analysis was carried out like this. Normalization of each sample was performed by random selection of 1 million high-quality reads, each carrying a distinct molecular identifier. Reads with shared molecular identifiers were discarded instead of being binned into consensus sequences. MiTCR, run with a Q25 quality threshold and the strictest error-elimination algorithm, handled CDR3 identification, clonotype clustering and error correction. A nonparametric unseen species model with Euler transformation was used to estimate a lower bound on total TCR beta diversity. The public sequencing data were trimmed at Q25 with fastp and processed into clonotypes with MiXCR by TCRdb, which kept only in-frame beta chains. For every CDR3 protein sequence, its rows merge into one entry that carries the most common genes and DNA. TCRdb, not the original authors, processed these V and J calls. The sample profile shows approximately 780,000 distinct CDR3 sequences; about a quarter of them were found once. The leading ten clones occupy roughly 3.1% of the sample.

This clonotype was recorded a few times. The antigen it binds to is not known. No base quality values were provided; no much bigger clone lies one nucleotide off. Donors were around 37 systemically healthy Caucasian individuals from Russia aged roughly 6 to 90 years. Approximately 9.7 milliliters of peripheral blood were drawn from each donor into EDTA-treated Vacutainer tubes. PBMCs were isolated by Ficoll-Paque density-gradient centrifugation, with at least 6 million obtained per sample. Total RNA, at least 6 micrograms per sample, was extracted from PBMCs with Trizol reagent. Naive CD45RAhigh/CD27high T cell percentages were measured by flow cytometry on a PBMC aliquot from every donor. The same sample was also used in a study of T cells of mothers and their children. From that second study: Nine systemically healthy Caucasian individuals served as donors, namely three mothers together with their six children. cDNA synthesis consumed the entire amount of extracted RNA, loaded at about 1.5 ug RNA in each 15 ul reaction. In the second PCR, sample barcodes and 2-4 random nucleotides were introduced via the M1S primer. Over 10 million TCR beta CDR3 reads came from each mother, compared with approximately 2.8 million reads from each child. Thymic selection similarly shapes TCR recombination output in related and unrelated pairs, with minor effect from inherited differences. Normalized repertoire overlap in related mother-child pairs was always slightly higher than in unrelated mother-child pairs, but the difference was never significant. No persistent microchimeric T cell clones were found, with a detection sensitivity of roughly 92 clones per million clonotypes. To look for features that set related mother-child pairs apart from unrelated individuals, the researchers ran deep NGS to compare the TCR beta repertoires of mothers and children. Mothers averaged about 40 +/- 4 years of age and children averaged around 10 +/- 4 years. Libraries were sequenced on Illumina HiSeq 2000 with 100+100 nt paired-end reads after adapter ligation with NEBNext reagents. To prevent cross-contamination, the mother and child libraries were prepared one month apart and sequenced in separate runs. For each donor, between about 500,000 and 2,000,000 distinct TCR beta clonotypes were identified. Naive TCR beta clonotypes were estimated from low-frequency clonotypes matched to each donor's FACS-determined naive share, without sorting.

The source material was blood. The chain employs TRBV6-5 and TRBJ2-1; TRBD2 lines up with 11 middle nucleotides. The J call may be faulty, since TRBJ2-5 better matches the DNA end. The receptor comes from a boy aged 5 to 17 in good health. The CDR3 loop reads CASSYSTSGGLQGAQQETQYF. Read as DNA, the sequence is TGTGCCAGCAGTTACTCCACTAGCGGGGGATTACAGGGAGCTCAACAAGAGACCCAGTACTTC.